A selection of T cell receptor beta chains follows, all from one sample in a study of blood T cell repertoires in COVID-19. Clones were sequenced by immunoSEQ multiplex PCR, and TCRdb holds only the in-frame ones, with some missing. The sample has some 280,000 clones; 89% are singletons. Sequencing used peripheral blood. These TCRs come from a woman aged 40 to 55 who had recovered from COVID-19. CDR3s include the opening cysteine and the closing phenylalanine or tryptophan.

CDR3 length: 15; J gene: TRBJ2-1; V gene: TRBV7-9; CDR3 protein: CASTPGGSPYNEQFF
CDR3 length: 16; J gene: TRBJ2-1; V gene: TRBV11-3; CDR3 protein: CASSSSSGHSYNEQFF
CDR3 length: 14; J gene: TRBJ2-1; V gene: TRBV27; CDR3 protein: CASSFGLADNEQFF
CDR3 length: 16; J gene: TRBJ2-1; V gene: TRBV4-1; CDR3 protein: CASSQDRTMGDNEQFF
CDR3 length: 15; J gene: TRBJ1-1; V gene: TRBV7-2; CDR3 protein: CASSQLGGGNTEAFF
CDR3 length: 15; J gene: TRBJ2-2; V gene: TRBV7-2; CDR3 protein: CASSLWLEGSGELFF
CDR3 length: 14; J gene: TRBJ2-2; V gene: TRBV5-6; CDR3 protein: CASSWDRGDGELFF
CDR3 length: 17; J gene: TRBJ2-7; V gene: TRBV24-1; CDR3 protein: CATSDPSGGSGAYEQYF
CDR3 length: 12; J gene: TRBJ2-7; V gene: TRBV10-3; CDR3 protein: CAIRAVGNEQYF
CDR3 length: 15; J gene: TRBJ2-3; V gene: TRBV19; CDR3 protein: CASSIQGIHPDTQYF
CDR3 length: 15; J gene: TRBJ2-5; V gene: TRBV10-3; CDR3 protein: CAIGGLAGGGETQYF
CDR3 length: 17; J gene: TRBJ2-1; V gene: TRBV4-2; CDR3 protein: CASSQSRGTSGSNEQFF
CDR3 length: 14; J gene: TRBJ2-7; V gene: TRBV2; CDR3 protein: CASSEVFRGYEQYF
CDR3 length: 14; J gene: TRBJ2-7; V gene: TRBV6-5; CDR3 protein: CASNRDSSAYEQYF
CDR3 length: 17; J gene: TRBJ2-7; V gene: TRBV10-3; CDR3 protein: CAISDAGGLAGEYEQYF
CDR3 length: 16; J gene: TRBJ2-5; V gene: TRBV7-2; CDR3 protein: CASSAGGAGGPGGQYF
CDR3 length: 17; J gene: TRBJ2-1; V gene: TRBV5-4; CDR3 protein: CASSLGASQGGYNEQFF
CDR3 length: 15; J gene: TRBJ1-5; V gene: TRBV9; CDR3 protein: CASSVGQGANQPQHF
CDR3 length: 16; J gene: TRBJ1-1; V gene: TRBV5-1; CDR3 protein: CASSLVAGFGYTEAFF
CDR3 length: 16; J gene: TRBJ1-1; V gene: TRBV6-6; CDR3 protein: CASSYPIEDPNTEAFF
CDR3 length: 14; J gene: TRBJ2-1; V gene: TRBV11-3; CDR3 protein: CASSGSRGGYEQFF
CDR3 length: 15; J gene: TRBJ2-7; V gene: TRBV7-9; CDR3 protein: CASSYTGTGTYEQYF
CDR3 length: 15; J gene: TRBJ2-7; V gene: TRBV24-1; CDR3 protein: CATSDAQDPSYEQYF
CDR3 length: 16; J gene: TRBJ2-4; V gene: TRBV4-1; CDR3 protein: CASSQGRGLEVDIQYF
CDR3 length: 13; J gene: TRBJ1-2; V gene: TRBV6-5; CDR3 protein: CASSYSTGGGYTF
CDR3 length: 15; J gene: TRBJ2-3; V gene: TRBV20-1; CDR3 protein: CSASGTSGFTDTQYF
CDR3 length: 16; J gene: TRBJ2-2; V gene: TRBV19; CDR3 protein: CASSIGRLAGAGELFF
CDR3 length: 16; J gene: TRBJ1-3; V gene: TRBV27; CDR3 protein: CASSLGHPGAGNTIYF
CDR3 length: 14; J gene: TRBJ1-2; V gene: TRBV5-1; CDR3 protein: CASSLEQGNDGYTF
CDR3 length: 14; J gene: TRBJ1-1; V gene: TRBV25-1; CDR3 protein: CASSAQGAGTEAFF
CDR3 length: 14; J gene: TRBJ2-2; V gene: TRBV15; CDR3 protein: CATSSPGDTGELFF
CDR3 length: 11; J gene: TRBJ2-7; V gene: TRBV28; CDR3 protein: CASISGGEQYF
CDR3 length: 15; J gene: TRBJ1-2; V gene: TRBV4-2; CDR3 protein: CASSPDRDFNYGYTF
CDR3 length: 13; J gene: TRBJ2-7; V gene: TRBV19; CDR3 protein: CASSIGTAYEQYF
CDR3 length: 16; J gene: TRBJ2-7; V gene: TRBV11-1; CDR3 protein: CASSLAPQTSAYEQYF
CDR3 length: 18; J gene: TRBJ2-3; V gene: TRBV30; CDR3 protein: CAWSVRRTSGRAPDTQYF